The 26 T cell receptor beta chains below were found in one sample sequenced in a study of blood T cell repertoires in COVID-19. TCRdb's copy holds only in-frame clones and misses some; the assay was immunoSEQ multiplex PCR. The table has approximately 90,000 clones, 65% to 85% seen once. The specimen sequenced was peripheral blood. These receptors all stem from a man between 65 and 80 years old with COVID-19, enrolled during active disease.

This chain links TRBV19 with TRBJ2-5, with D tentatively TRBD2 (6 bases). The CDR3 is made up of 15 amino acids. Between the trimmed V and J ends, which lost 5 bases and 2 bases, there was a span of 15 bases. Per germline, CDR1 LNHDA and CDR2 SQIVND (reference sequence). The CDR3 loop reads CASSGGAAGQETQYF. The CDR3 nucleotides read TGTGCCAGTAGTGGCGGGGCGGCGGGGCAAGAGACCCAGTACTTC. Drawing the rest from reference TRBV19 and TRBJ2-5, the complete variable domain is DGGITQSPKYLFRKEGQNVTLSCEQNLNHDAMYWYRQDPGQGLRLIYYSQIVNDFQKGDIAEGYSVSREKKESFPLTVTSAQKNPTAFYLCASSGGAAGQETQYFGPGTRLLVL.

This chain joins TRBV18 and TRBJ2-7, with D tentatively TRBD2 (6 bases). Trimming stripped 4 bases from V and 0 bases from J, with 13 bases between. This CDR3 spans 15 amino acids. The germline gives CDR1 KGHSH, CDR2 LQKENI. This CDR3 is CASSLRGVSSYEQYF. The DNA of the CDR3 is TGTGCCAGCTCACTACGCGGGGTGAGCTCCTACGAGCAGTACTTC. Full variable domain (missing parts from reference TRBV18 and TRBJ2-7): NAGVMQNPRHLVRRRGQEARLRCSPMKGHSHVYWYRQLPEEGLKFMVYLQKENIIDESGMPKERFSAEFPKEGPSILRIQQVVRGDSAAYFCASSLRGVSSYEQYFGPGTRLTVT.

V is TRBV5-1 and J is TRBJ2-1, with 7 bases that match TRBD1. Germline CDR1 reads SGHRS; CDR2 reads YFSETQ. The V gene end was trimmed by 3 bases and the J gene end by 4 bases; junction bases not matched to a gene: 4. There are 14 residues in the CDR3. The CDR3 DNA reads TGCGCCAGCAGCTCGGGACAGAGATACAATGAGCAGTTCTTC. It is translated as CASSSGQRYNEQFF.

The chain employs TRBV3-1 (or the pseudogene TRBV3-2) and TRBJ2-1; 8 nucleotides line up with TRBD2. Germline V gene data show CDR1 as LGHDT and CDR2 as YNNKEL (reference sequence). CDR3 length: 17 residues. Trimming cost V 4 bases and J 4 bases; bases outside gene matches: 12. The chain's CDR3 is CASSLFFDGGEYNEQFF. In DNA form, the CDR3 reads TGTGCCAGCAGCCTTTTTTTCGACGGGGGGGAGTACAATGAGCAGTTCTTC.

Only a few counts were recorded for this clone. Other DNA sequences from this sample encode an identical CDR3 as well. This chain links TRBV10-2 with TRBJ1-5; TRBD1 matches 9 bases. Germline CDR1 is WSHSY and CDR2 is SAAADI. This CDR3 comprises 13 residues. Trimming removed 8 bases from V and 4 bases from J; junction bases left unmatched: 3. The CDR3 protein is CASSGTGNQPQHF. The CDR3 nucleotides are TGCGCCAGCTCCGGGACAGGGAATCAGCCCCAGCATTTT.

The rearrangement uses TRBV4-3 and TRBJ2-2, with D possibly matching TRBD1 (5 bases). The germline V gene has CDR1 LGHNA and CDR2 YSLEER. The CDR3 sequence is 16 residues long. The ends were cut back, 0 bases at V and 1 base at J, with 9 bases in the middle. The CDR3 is CASSQEGPLNTGELFF. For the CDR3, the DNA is TGCGCCAGCAGCCAAGAGGGGCCTCTGAACACCGGGGAGCTGTTTTTT.

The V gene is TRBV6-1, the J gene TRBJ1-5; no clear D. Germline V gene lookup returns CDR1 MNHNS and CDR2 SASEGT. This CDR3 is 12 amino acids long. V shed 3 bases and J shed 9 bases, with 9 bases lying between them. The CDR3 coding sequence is TGTGCCAGCAGTGAGCCACCAGGGCCCCAGCATTTT. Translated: CASSEPPGPQHF.

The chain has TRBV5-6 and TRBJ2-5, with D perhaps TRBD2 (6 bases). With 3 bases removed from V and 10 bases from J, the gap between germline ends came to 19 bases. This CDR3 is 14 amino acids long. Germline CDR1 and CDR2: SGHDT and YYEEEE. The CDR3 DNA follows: TGTGCCAGCAGCTGGGGGACGGGAGAGGTAGACCAGTACTTC. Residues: CASSWGTGEVDQYF.

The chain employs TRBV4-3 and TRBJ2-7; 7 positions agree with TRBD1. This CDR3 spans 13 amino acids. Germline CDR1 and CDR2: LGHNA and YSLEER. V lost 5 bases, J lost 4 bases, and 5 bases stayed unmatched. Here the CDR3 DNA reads TGCGCCAGCAGCGTTCACAGGGGTTACGAGCAGTACTTC. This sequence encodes CASSVHRGYEQYF.

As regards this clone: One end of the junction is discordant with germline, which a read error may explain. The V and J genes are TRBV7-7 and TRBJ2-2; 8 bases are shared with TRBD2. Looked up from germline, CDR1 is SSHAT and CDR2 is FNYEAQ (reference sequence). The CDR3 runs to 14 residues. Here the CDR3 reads CASSLAGGTGELFF. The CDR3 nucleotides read TGTGCTAGCAGCCTGGCGGGGGGCACCGGGGAGCTGTTTTTT.

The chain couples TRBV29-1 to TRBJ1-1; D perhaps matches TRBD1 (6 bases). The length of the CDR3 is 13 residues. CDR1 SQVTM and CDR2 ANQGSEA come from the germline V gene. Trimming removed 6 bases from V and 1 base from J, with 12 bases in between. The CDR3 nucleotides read TGCAGCGTCAGCTTACAGGGGAACACTGAAGCTTTCTTT. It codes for CSVSLQGNTEAFF.

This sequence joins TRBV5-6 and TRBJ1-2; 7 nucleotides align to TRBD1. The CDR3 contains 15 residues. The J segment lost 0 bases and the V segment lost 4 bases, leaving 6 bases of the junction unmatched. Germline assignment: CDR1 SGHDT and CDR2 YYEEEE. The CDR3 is CASSREGTANYGYTF. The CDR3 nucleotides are TGTGCCAGCAGCCGTGAAGGGACAGCTAACTATGGCTACACCTTC.

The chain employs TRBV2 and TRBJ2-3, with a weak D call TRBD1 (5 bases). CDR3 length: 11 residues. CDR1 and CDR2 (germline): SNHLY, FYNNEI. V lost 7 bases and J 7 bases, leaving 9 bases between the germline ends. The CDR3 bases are TGTGCCAGCACCCCAGGGCATACGCAGTATTTT. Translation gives CASTPGHTQYF.

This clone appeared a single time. In DNA, the CDR3 is TGCGCCAGCAGAGAGACAGGGGGCGATACCGGGGAGCTGTTTTTT. It encodes CASRETGGDTGELFF. The chain uses TRBV10-2 and TRBJ2-2; 10 bases match TRBD1. The CDR3 is made up of 15 amino acids. Germline values: CDR1 WSHSY, CDR2 SAAADI. After removal of 6 bases from V and 5 bases from J, the junction contained 6 bases not matched to a gene.

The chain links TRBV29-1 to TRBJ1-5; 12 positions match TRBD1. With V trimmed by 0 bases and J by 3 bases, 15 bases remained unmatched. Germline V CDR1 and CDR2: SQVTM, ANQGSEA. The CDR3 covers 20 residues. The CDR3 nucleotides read TGCAGCGTTGAAGAGGAGCGGGGGACAGGGGGCTACAAGGCCAATCAGCCCCAGCATTTT. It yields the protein CSVEEERGTGGYKANQPQHF. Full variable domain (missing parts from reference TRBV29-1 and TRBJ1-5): SAVISQKPSRDICQRGTSLTIQCQVDSQVTMMFWYRQQPGQSLTLIATANQGSEATYESGFVIDKFPISRPNLTFSTLTVSNMSPEDSSIYLCSVEEERGTGGYKANQPQHFGDGTRLSIL.

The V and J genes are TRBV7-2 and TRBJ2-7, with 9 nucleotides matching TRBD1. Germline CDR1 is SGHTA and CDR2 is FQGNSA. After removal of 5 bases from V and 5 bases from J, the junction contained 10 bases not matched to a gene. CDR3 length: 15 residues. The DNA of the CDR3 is TGTGCCAGCAGCCATTCGGGGACAGGGAAGAACGAGCAGTACTTC. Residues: CASSHSGTGKNEQYF.

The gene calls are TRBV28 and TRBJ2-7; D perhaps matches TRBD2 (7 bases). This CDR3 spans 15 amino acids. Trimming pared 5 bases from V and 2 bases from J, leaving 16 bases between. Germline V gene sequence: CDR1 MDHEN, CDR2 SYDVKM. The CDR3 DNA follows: TGTGCCAGCAGTGCCCCGGGGGGCAGTCCCTACGAGCAGTACTTC. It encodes CASSAPGGSPYEQYF.

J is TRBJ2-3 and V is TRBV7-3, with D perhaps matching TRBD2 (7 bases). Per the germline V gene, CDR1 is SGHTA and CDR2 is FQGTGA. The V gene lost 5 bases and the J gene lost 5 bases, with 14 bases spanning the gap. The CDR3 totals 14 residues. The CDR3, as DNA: TGTGCCAGCAGCCCACGGGGGGCCGAAGATACGCAGTATTTT. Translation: CASSPRGAEDTQYF.

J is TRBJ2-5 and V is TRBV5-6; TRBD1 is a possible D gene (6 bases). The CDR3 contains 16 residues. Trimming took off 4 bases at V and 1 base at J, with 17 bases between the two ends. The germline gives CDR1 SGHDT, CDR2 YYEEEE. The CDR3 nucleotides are TGTGCCAGCAGCCTGTTGGGTCAGGGGACCCAAGAGACCCAGTACTTC. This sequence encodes CASSLLGQGTQETQYF.

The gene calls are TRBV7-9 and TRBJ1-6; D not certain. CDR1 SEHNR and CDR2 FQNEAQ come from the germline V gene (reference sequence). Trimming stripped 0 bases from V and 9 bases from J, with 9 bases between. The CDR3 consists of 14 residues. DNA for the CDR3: TGTGCCAGCAGCTTAGCACGGGGTGCTTCACCCCTCCACTTT. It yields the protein CASSLARGASPLHF. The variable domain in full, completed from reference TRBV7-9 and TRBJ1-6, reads DTGVSQNPRHKITKRGQNVTFRCDPISEHNRLYWYRQTLGQGPEFLTYFQNEAQLEKSRLLSDRFSAERPKGSFSTLEIQRTEQGDSAMYLCASSLARGASPLHFGNGTRLTVT.

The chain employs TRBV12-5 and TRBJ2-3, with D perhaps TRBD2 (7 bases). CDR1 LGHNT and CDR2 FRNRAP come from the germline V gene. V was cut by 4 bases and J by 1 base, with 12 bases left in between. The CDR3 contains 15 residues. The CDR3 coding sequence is TGTGCTAGTGGTTCCGGCGGGGGCCGCACAGATACGCAGTATTTT. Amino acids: CASGSGGGRTDTQYF.

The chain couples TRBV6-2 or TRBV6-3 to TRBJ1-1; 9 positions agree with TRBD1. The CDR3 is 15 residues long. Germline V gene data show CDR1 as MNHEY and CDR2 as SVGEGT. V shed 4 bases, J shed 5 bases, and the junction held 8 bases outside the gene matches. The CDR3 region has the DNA TGTGCCAGCAGTTCCAACAGGGGGCAAGGGACTGAAGCTTTCTTT. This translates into CASSSNRGQGTEAFF.

In nucleotides, the CDR3 is TGTGCCTGGAGTCCCTTAGCGGCGGGAGTCAACCAAGAGACCCAGTACTTC. Translation gives CAWSPLAAGVNQETQYF. The chain links TRBV30 to TRBJ2-5; 7 bases agree with TRBD2. CDR1 is GTSNPN, CDR2 SVGIG, per germline (reference sequence). The CDR3 is 17 amino acids. With 2 bases clipped from V and 0 bases from J, the junction kept 12 bases outside the gene matches.

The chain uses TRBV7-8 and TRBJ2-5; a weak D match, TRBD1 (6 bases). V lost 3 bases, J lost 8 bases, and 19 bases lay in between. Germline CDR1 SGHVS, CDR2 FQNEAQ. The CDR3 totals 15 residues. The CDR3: CASSFDEMGARTQYF. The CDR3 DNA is TGTGCCAGCAGCTTTGACGAAATGGGGGCAAGAACCCAGTACTTC.

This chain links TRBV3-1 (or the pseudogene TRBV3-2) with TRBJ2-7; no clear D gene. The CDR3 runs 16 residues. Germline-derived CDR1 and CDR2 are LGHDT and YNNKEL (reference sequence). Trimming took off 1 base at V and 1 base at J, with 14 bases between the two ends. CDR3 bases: TGTGCCAGCAGCCAAGTTCAAACTATCGATTCCTACGAGCAGTACTTC. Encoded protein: CASSQVQTIDSYEQYF.

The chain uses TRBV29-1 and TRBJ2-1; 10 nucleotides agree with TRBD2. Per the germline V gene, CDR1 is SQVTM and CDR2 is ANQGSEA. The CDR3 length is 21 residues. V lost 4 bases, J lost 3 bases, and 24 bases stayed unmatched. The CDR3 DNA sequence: TGCAGCGTTGGAGGTGCCTCCGAAGAAGAAAGCGGGAGGGTTGTCTACAATGAGCAGTTCTTC. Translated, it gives CSVGGASEEESGRVVYNEQFF.